The 22 T cell receptor beta chains listed next were all sequenced from one sample in a study of CD8 T cells in Susac syndrome. Random hexamers primed reverse transcription of about 0.45 to 1 ug RNA. Via MiXCR, TCRdb re-called the immunoSEQ multiplex PCR reads, giving one row per CDR3 protein. The profile shows fewer than 350,000 distinct CDR3 sequences, around nine tenths of them singletons. The sample comprised CD8+ T cells from PBMCs. Every receptor here comes from a human donor with multiple sclerosis.

Here the CDR3 DNA reads TGTGCCAGTTCACCAGCCGCAACAGGGGGCTATGGCTACACCTTC. The encoded protein is CASSPAATGGYGYTF. This rearrangement joins TRBV19 to TRBJ1-2, with 8 bases lining up with TRBD1. This CDR3 has 15 residues. V shed 8 bases and J 4 bases; nucleotides not matched to a gene: 12. Per germline, CDR1 LNHDA and CDR2 SQIVND (reference sequence).

V usage is TRBV27 and J usage is TRBJ2-5; TRBD1 agrees at 8 bases. This CDR3 spans 18 amino acids. Losses at the gene ends were 5 bases for V and 1 base for J; bases not matched to a gene: 15. Germline assignment: CDR1 MNHEY and CDR2 SMNVEV (reference sequence). This chain's CDR3 is CASSLIGGRQGSQETQYF. The CDR3 DNA reads TGTGCCAGCAGTCTTATCGGGGGAAGACAGGGGTCCCAAGAGACCCAGTACTTC.

This clonotype turned up a few times. V and J are TRBV9 and TRBJ2-3; tentative D call: TRBD1 (5 bases). The CDR3 extends over 13 amino acids. The germline V gene encodes CDR1 SGDLS and CDR2 YYNGEE. V lost 4 bases, J lost 3 bases, and 9 bases lay in between. This chain's CDR3 is CASSQGFTDTQYF. The DNA of the CDR3 is TGTGCCAGCAGCCAGGGATTTACAGATACGCAGTATTTT.

This sequence joins TRBV6-4 and TRBJ1-6; D not certain. V was shortened by 2 bases and J by 7 bases, with 6 bases between the two germline ends. Germline CDR1 and CDR2: MRHNA and SNTAGT. The CDR3 consists of 13 residues. CDR3 coding DNA: TGTGCCAGCAGTGACAGACCCAATTCACCCCTCCACTTT. Translating gives CASSDRPNSPLHF.

This chain uses TRBV7-9 with TRBJ2-7; D not certain. CDR3 length: 16 residues. Germline V gene lookup returns CDR1 SEHNR and CDR2 FQNEAQ (reference sequence). The germline V and J ends were trimmed by 5 bases and 0 bases, with 17 bases remaining between them. In DNA, the CDR3 is TGTGCCAGCAGCCCGCAGTTTGGGGAAAGCTCCTACGAGCAGTACTTC. Translated, it gives CASSPQFGESSYEQYF.

This clonotype was picked up a small number of times. The rearrangement uses TRBV5-5 and TRBJ2-5, with no clear D. V lost 3 bases to trimming and J lost 0 bases, with 12 bases between them. Per germline, CDR1 SGHKS and CDR2 YYEKEE (reference sequence). The CDR3 loop spans 15 amino acids. CDR3 bases: TGTGCCAGCAGCTCCCTACATGGGTACCAAGAGACCCAGTACTTC. Amino acids: CASSSLHGYQETQYF.

The chain employs TRBV5-4 and TRBJ2-3; D is unresolved. The ends were cut back, 2 bases at V and 2 bases at J, with 12 bases in the middle. This CDR3 region has 15 residues. Germline CDR1 and CDR2: SGHNT and YYREEE (reference sequence). Written as DNA, the CDR3 is TGTGCCAGCAGCTTCCAGCCTACCGACACAGATACGCAGTATTTT. Residues: CASSFQPTDTDTQYF.

The table lists this clonotype with a count of one. J is TRBJ2-5 and V is TRBV11-2, with TRBD2 matching 10 bases. The CDR3 runs to 16 residues. Per the germline V gene, CDR1 is SGHAT and CDR2 is FQNNGV. V was clipped by 7 bases and J by 4 bases; unmatched bases: 12. Here the CDR3 DNA reads TGTGCCAGCACAACCGGAGCGGGAGGGCTTCGAGAGACCCAGTACTTC. Its protein product is CASTTGAGGLRETQYF.

The rearrangement joins TRBV25-1 to TRBJ1-2; D gene unclear. The V end lost 7 bases, the J end lost 5 bases, and 11 bases lay between the germline ends. Germline V lookup: CDR1 MGHDK, CDR2 SYGVNS. The CDR3 has 12 residues. The CDR3 bases are TGTGCCAGCACCGCGGATGGGTATGGCTACACCTTC. Translated: CASTADGYGYTF.

The chain recombines TRBV5-1 with TRBJ2-7; tentative D call: TRBD1 (8 bases). Germline V lookup: CDR1 SGHRS, CDR2 YFSETQ. The CDR3 has 15 residues. V dropped 3 bases and J dropped 4 bases, with 17 bases sitting between them. The DNA of the CDR3 is TGCGCCAGCAGCTGGGTGACAGGGGAGGGATACGAGCAGTACTTC. Protein: CASSWVTGEGYEQYF.

The rearrangement links TRBV29-1 to TRBJ2-1; 9 bases map to TRBD2. The junction had 4 bases not matched to a gene; V was cut back by 4 bases and J by 3 bases. The CDR3 is 14 residues long. CDR1 is SQVTM and CDR2 is ANQGSEA in the germline V gene. CDR3 in amino acids: CSVALAGDYNEQFF. The CDR3 bases are TGCAGCGTTGCTTTAGCGGGAGACTACAATGAGCAGTTCTTC.

The gene calls are TRBV10-3 and TRBJ2-5; a possible D gene is TRBD2 (6 bases). The CDR3 consists of 13 residues. Germline CDR1 reads ENHRY; CDR2 reads SYGVKD. V lost 5 bases to trimming and J lost 5 bases, with 12 bases between them. CDR3: CAISTPGGETQYF. The CDR3 DNA reads as TGTGCCATCAGTACCCCCGGAGGGGAGACCCAGTACTTC.

The rearrangement joins TRBV28 to TRBJ2-1; D may be TRBD1 (5 bases). Per the germline V gene, CDR1 is MDHEN and CDR2 is SYDVKM. This CDR3 is 12 amino acids long. V was cut by 6 bases and J by 7 bases, with 10 bases left in between. CDR3 bases: TGTGCCAGCAGCACTAACAGGAATGAGCAGTTCTTC. Its protein is CASSTNRNEQFF.

The V call is TRBV14, the J call TRBJ2-7; D is ambiguous. Trimming cost V 4 bases and J 3 bases, with 7 bases left between them. This CDR3 spans 12 amino acids. Germline values: CDR1 SGHDN, CDR2 FVKESK. Here the CDR3 reads CASSPSNYEQYF. The CDR3 DNA reads as TGTGCCAGCAGCCCTTCGAACTACGAGCAGTACTTC.

The chain recombines TRBV2 with TRBJ2-1; D is uncertain. Germline CDR1 is SNHLY and CDR2 is FYNNEI. The CDR3 sequence is 15 residues long. Trimming cost V 6 bases and J 0 bases, with 12 bases left between them. In nucleotides, the CDR3 is TGTGCCAGCAGCTCGGGTGATCTCTCCTACAATGAGCAGTTCTTC. This encodes CASSSGDLSYNEQFF.

The V gene is TRBV6-5, the J gene TRBJ2-2; D ambiguous. Germline V gene sequence: CDR1 MNHEY, CDR2 SVGAGI. Trimming removed 2 bases from V and 7 bases from J, with 8 bases in between. The CDR3 loop spans 13 amino acids. The CDR3 coding sequence is TGTGCCAGCAGTTACCAGCTGGGCGGGGAGCTGTTTTTT. It encodes CASSYQLGGELFF.

The V and J genes are TRBV15 and TRBJ2-2; D is perhaps TRBD1 or TRBD2 (5 bases each). This CDR3 comprises 18 residues. V dropped 1 base and J dropped 3 bases, with 18 bases sitting between them. Germline-derived CDR1 and CDR2 are LNHNV and YYDKDF (reference sequence). CDR3 sequence reads: CATSRGWDRPSDTGELFF. The CDR3 bases are TGTGCCACCAGCAGAGGCTGGGACCGACCATCGGACACCGGGGAGCTGTTTTTT.

This clonotype came up once. The gene calls are TRBV12-3 or TRBV12-4 and TRBJ2-3; TRBD2 matches 15 bases. This CDR3 contains 18 residues. Losses at the gene ends were 7 bases for V and 1 base for J; bases not matched to a gene: 9. The CDR3 loop is CASKTGTSGGRGTDTQYF. The CDR3 DNA is TGTGCCAGCAAGACCGGGACTAGCGGGGGGCGGGGCACAGATACGCAGTATTTT.

The chain couples TRBV7-8 to TRBJ2-7; 9 positions match TRBD2. The CDR3 runs to 16 residues. Germline V gives CDR1 SGHVS, CDR2 FQNEAQ. The junction had 9 bases not matched to a gene; V was cut back by 2 bases and J by 4 bases. The CDR3: CASSLTPGTSSYEQYF. DNA of the CDR3: TGTGCCAGCAGCTTAACCCCCGGGACTAGCAGTTACGAGCAGTACTTC.

This sequence joins TRBV11-2 and TRBJ2-7; tentatively, D is TRBD1 or TRBD2 (5 bases each). CDR1 SGHAT and CDR2 FQNNGV come from the germline V gene. This CDR3 has 15 residues. V gave up 6 bases and J gave up 1 base, with 16 bases separating them. The CDR3 loop is CASRLNRDPSYEQYF. The CDR3 DNA reads as TGTGCCAGCAGGCTCAACCGGGACCCGTCCTACGAGCAGTACTTC.

The gene calls are TRBV25-1 and TRBJ2-7, with 8 bases that match TRBD1. The length of the CDR3 is 14 residues. The V gene's germline CDR1 is MGHDK and CDR2 SYGVNS. With 1 base clipped from V and 12 bases from J, the junction kept 11 bases outside the gene matches. This CDR3 is CASSESPSTGVLYF. For the CDR3, the DNA is TGTGCCAGCAGTGAATCCCCCTCGACAGGGGTTCTGTACTTC.

The rearrangement links TRBV6-4 to TRBJ1-2; the D gene is possibly TRBD1 (6 bases). This CDR3 is built from 14 residues. V lost 0 bases, J lost 9 bases, and 14 bases lay in between. The germline V gene encodes CDR1 MRHNA and CDR2 SNTAGT. The CDR3 DNA reads as TGTGCCAGCAGTGACTCGGCAGAAGGGGGGAGCTACACCTTC. Its protein product is CASSDSAEGGSYTF.